This is a list of T cell receptor beta chains from one sample in a study of cytomegalovirus exposure and HLA in healthy donors. Profiling relied on immunoSEQ multiplex PCR, and the TCRdb table lists in-frame clones only, not all of them. Of about 110,000 clones detected, approximately 73% appear once; the ten largest clones hold 6.5% to 8.5%. Sample: PBMCs. The receptor set was obtained from a young man in good health and CMV-seronegative. The CDR3 runs from the conserved cysteine through the conserved F or W. A D gene is named only where the DNA matches it firmly.

V	J	D	CDR3
TRBV29-1	TRBJ2-1	TRBD2	CSAGTSGSKQFF
TRBV9	TRBJ2-7	TRBD2	CASSPTGTSGTYEQYF
TRBV7-6	TRBJ2-3	-	CASSLERGTDTQYF
TRBV2	TRBJ2-3	-	CASTFSDTQYF
TRBV19	TRBJ1-2	-	CASSPTADDYGYTF
TRBV28	TRBJ1-4	TRBD1	CASSKTGVNEKLFF
TRBV27	TRBJ2-2	TRBD2	CASSYGGALTSGITGELFF
TRBV5-4	TRBJ2-5	TRBD2	CASSFAAGEETQYF
TRBV9	TRBJ2-2	TRBD2	CASSVASSGSRNTGELFF
TRBV11-2	TRBJ2-7	TRBD1	CASSSGQFYEQYF
TRBV7-9	TRBJ1-5	TRBD1	CASSRSGQGYQPQHF